This T cell receptor (beta chain) was recovered during a study of cytomegalovirus exposure and HLA in healthy donors. The CDR3 extends over 16 amino acids. The germline V gene has CDR1 LNHNV and CDR2 YYDKDF (reference sequence). V was clipped by 8 bases and J by 0 bases; unmatched bases: 8. This clone was picked up one time. With 60 Vbeta and 13 Jbeta primers, the PCR was carried out. Produced via immunoSEQ multiplex PCR; TCRdb's table is partial and in-frame only. The data contain some 150,000 clones, around 79% of them singletons. Sample: PBMCs. The TCR originated in a man in his fifties or sixties in good health and CMV-seropositive. The V gene is TRBV15, the J gene TRBJ1-5, with 9 positions matching TRBD1. The CDR3 is CATRGDRELSNQPQHF. The CDR3, as DNA: TGTGCCACCCGCGGGGACAGGGAGCTTAGCAATCAGCCCCAGCATTTT.